A single sample is the source of the 23 T cell receptor beta chains below, sequenced in a study of cytomegalovirus exposure and HLA in healthy donors. Primers for the PCR totalled 60 Vbeta and 13 Jbeta. Sequenced by immunoSEQ multiplex PCR; TCRdb stores in-frame clones only, minus some. The sample records some 95,000 clones, roughly 70% being singletons. The sequencing sample was made of PBMCs. These receptors came from a man in his thirties or forties in good health and CMV-seronegative.

The rearrangement links TRBV7-2 to TRBJ1-1, with unresolved D. Germline values: CDR1 SGHTA, CDR2 FQGNSA. V dropped 6 bases and J dropped 11 bases, with 25 bases sitting between them. The CDR3 contains 15 residues. CDR3 in amino acids: CASSQSDYRTADAFF. Written as DNA, the CDR3 is TGTGCCAGCAGTCAATCGGACTACCGGACGGCCGACGCTTTCTTT.

The rearrangement joins TRBV4-1 to TRBJ2-1; tentative D call: TRBD2 (5 bases). The CDR3 has 15 residues. Germline V gives CDR1 MGHRA, CDR2 YSYEKL. Between the trimmed V and J ends, which lost 4 bases and 1 base, there was a span of 11 bases. CDR3 sequence reads: CASSRGLVSYNEQFF. The CDR3 nucleotides are TGCGCCAGCAGCCGAGGACTGGTTTCCTACAATGAGCAGTTCTTC.

The V call is TRBV19, the J call TRBJ2-3, with 7 bases fitting TRBD1. The junction had 15 bases not matched to a gene; V was cut back by 5 bases and J by 4 bases. CDR1 is LNHDA and CDR2 is SQIVND in the germline V gene (reference sequence). CDR3 length: 17 residues. CDR3 bases: TGTGCCAGTAGTTCCACCGTGGCAGGGGGACAAGCAGATACGCAGTATTTT. This translates into CASSSTVAGGQADTQYF.

CDR3 loop: CATSSGSQETQYF. CDR3 sequence (DNA): TGTGCCACCAGCTCGGGGTCCCAAGAGACCCAGTACTTC. The chain is built from TRBV15 and TRBJ2-5; tentative D call: TRBD2 (5 bases). This CDR3 has 13 residues. Germline values: CDR1 LNHNV, CDR2 YYDKDF (reference sequence). V dropped 5 bases and J dropped 1 base, with 8 bases sitting between them.

This clone was detected a few times. This chain uses TRBV30 with TRBJ1-4; 8 nucleotides match TRBD1. V dropped 3 bases and J dropped 8; count of bases not matched to a gene: 5. Germline CDR1 and CDR2: GTSNPN and SVGIG (reference sequence). The CDR3 length is 13 residues. CDR3 DNA sequence: TGTGCCTGGAGGACAGGGGTGAGGGAAAAACTGTTTTTT. Amino acid sequence: CAWRTGVREKLFF.

The chain is built from TRBV29-1 and TRBJ2-5, with D tentatively TRBD2 (5 bases). TRBJ2-7 explains the end of the DNA better; the J call may be wrong. This CDR3 comprises 13 residues. Looked up from germline, CDR1 is SQVTM and CDR2 is ANQGSEA. The CDR3 loop is CSVGSGLSYEQYF. The CDR3 DNA is TGCAGCGTTGGATCGGGGTTGTCCTACGAGCAGTACTTC.

This chain connects TRBV30 to TRBJ1-5; weak D call: TRBD1 (5 bases). Per the germline V gene, CDR1 is GTSNPN and CDR2 is SVGIG (reference sequence). This CDR3 is built from 13 residues. Trimming shortened V by 2 bases and J by 5 bases, and 10 bases separated the two germline ends. The CDR3 region has the DNA TGTGCCTGGAGTCAGGGCTTTGATCAGCCCCAGCATTTT. Its protein product is CAWSQGFDQPQHF. Complete variable domain (other parts from reference TRBV30 and TRBJ1-5): SQTIHQWPATLVQPVGSPLSLECTVEGTSNPNLYWYRQAAGRGLQLLFYSVGIGQISSEVPQNLSASRPQDRQFILSSKKLLLSDSGFYLCAWSQGFDQPQHFGDGTRLSIL.

This clone came up a few times. The CDR3 is CASSLAGTGAYGYTF. CDR3 DNA: TGTGCCAGCAGCTTAGCCGGGACAGGGGCTTATGGCTACACCTTC. V gene TRBV7-2 combines with J gene TRBJ1-2; 10 bases fit TRBD1. The CDR3 extends over 15 amino acids. Germline V lookup: CDR1 SGHTA, CDR2 FQGNSA. With 0 bases clipped from V and 5 bases from J, the junction kept 3 bases outside the gene matches.

This sequence joins TRBV7-3 and TRBJ2-2; the D gene is possibly TRBD2 (5 bases). The CDR3 has 15 residues. Germline values: CDR1 SGHTA, CDR2 FQGTGA. Trimming removed 7 bases from V and 2 bases from J, with 14 bases in between. The CDR3 is CASTQSGSNTGELFF. The DNA of the CDR3 is TGTGCCAGCACCCAAAGTGGGAGTAACACCGGGGAGCTGTTTTTT. The full variable domain, its missing parts supplied by reference TRBV7-3 and TRBJ2-2, is GAGVSQTPSNKVTEKGKYVELRCDPISGHTALYWYRQSLGQGPEFLIYFQGTGAADDSGLPNDRFFAVRPEGSVSTLKIQRTERGDSAVYLCASTQSGSNTGELFFGEGSRLTVL.

By proportion, this clone is medium-sized. The chain uses TRBV11-2 and TRBJ2-3; 8 bases are a match to TRBD1. This CDR3 spans 15 amino acids. V was clipped by 5 bases and J by 2 bases; unmatched bases: 6. Germline V CDR1 and CDR2: SGHAT, FQNNGV. The CDR3 here is CASSKDRGYTDTQYF. The CDR3 nucleotides read TGTGCCAGCAGCAAAGACAGGGGATACACAGATACGCAGTATTTT.

Points on this clone: Mismatch with germline at one junction end may stem from a read error. The chain has TRBV15 and TRBJ2-7; tentatively, D is TRBD1 (6 bases). The germline CDR1 and CDR2 sequences are LNHNV and YYDKDF (reference sequence). CDR3 length: 13 amino acids. The CDR3 coding sequence is TGTGCCACCAGGAGAGACATAACAGGGGAGCAGTACTTC. Translating gives CATRRDITGEQYF.

This chain uses TRBV7-9 with TRBJ1-5; 9 bases line up with TRBD1. Germline CDR1 SEHNR, CDR2 FQNEAQ (reference sequence). Trimming took 5 bases from V and 0 from J; bases not matched to a gene: 5. The CDR3 spans 16 residues. CDR3 amino acids: CASSEGDRDSNQPQHF. DNA of the CDR3: TGTGCCAGCAGCGAAGGGGACAGGGATAGCAATCAGCCCCAGCATTTT.

This chain joins TRBV7-9 and TRBJ2-2, with a weak D call TRBD2 (6 bases). Germline loops: CDR1 SEHNR, CDR2 FQNEAQ (reference sequence). Between the trimmed V and J ends, which lost 5 bases and 4 bases, there was a span of 11 bases. The CDR3 sequence is 14 residues long. The CDR3 DNA follows: TGTGCCAGCAGCGCCCAGGGAGGCACCGGGGAGCTGTTTTTT. Its protein is CASSAQGGTGELFF.

This clone was observed a handful of times. V and J are TRBV7-8 and TRBJ1-5, with D possibly being TRBD1 (5 bases). V was shortened by 5 bases and J by 2 bases, with 13 bases between the two germline ends. The CDR3 extends over 15 amino acids. Germline-derived CDR1 and CDR2 are SGHVS and FQNEAQ. Here the CDR3 DNA reads TGTGCCAGCAGCCGAGGTCGGGGGGGCAATCAGCCCCAGCATTTT. Translation gives CASSRGRGGNQPQHF.

The genes are TRBV5-6 and TRBJ2-5; 10 nucleotides line up with TRBD1. CDR3 size: 14 residues. V dropped 0 bases and J dropped 6; count of bases not matched to a gene: 2. The V gene's germline CDR1 is SGHDT and CDR2 YYEEEE. CDR3 protein: CASSLGQGAKTQYF. CDR3 coding DNA: TGTGCCAGCAGCTTGGGACAGGGGGCAAAGACCCAGTACTTC.

The chain uses TRBV27 and TRBJ2-3, with D possibly TRBD2 on 6 matching bases. CDR1 and CDR2 (germline): MNHEY, SMNVEV (reference sequence). The CDR3 runs to 13 residues. V was pared by 7 bases and J by 3 bases, with 11 bases between. The CDR3: CASIGGRTDTQYF. The CDR3 coding sequence is TGTGCCAGCATTGGAGGGAGGACAGATACGCAGTATTTT.

A word on this clone: Other DNA sequences of this sample code for an identical CDR3. The DNA of the CDR3 is TGTGCCAGCAGTTTCGGGACAGGATCCTACGAGCAGTACTTC. Translation gives CASSFGTGSYEQYF. The chain has TRBV28 and TRBJ2-7; 8 nucleotides agree with TRBD1. V shed 3 bases, J shed 1 base, and the junction held 2 bases outside the gene matches. Germline CDR1 MDHEN, CDR2 SYDVKM. This CDR3 comprises 14 residues.

The sample holds a few counts of this clone. This CDR3 is CASSLVPSGGVTDTQYF. CDR3 in DNA: TGTGCCAGCAGCTTAGTACCTAGCGGGGGGGTGACAGATACGCAGTATTTT. This chain uses TRBV7-6 with TRBJ2-3; 12 bases agree with TRBD2. Trimming removed 1 base from V and 3 bases from J; junction bases left unmatched: 5. There are 17 residues in the CDR3. Germline V gene lookup returns CDR1 SGHVS and CDR2 FNYEAQ.

The rearrangement joins TRBV6-5 to TRBJ2-7; D is possibly TRBD2 (6 bases). V gave up 6 bases and J gave up 0 bases, with 15 bases separating them. This CDR3 contains 15 residues. Germline assignment: CDR1 MNHEY and CDR2 SVGAGI. The CDR3 sequence: CASRGGGTGSYEQYF. The CDR3 DNA sequence: TGTGCCAGCAGGGGCGGCGGGACCGGCTCCTACGAGCAGTACTTC.

This clone was seen a few times. The chain has TRBV19 and TRBJ1-3; D gene uncertain. Germline CDR1 reads LNHDA; CDR2 reads SQIVND (reference sequence). The V end lost 4 bases, the J end lost 0 bases, and 16 bases lay between the germline ends. The CDR3 totals 17 residues. DNA for the CDR3: TGTGCCAGTAGTACCCACGGCGGCGCCTCCTCTGGAAACACCATATATTTT. It specifies CASSTHGGASSGNTIYF.

V usage is TRBV5-6 and J usage is TRBJ2-5; 8 bases are a match to TRBD1. This CDR3 spans 16 amino acids. The germline V gene has CDR1 SGHDT and CDR2 YYEEEE. The ends lost 5 bases at V and 2 bases at J; junction bases unmatched: 11. CDR3 coding DNA: TGTGCCAGCAGTCCAGACTCAGGGGGCGGACAAGAGACCCAGTACTTC. This gives the protein CASSPDSGGGQETQYF.

This chain joins TRBV5-4 and TRBJ2-6; D is undetermined. The CDR3 has 15 amino acids. The germline V and J ends were trimmed by 0 bases and 4 bases, with 8 bases remaining between them. Germline CDR1 is SGHNT and CDR2 is YYREEE (reference sequence). CDR3 nucleotide sequence: TGTGCCAGCAGCTTGGGGGCGCCCGGGGCCAACGTCCTGACTTTC. This translates into CASSLGAPGANVLTF. Full variable domain (missing parts from reference TRBV5-4 and TRBJ2-6): ETGVTQSPTHLIKTRGQQVTLRCSSQSGHNTVSWYQQALGQGPQFIFQYYREEENGRGNFPPRFSGLQFPNYSSELNVNALELDDSALYLCASSLGAPGANVLTFGAGSRLTVL.

The chain uses TRBV6-5 and TRBJ1-1, with D perhaps TRBD1 (5 bases). V was cut by 0 bases and J by 1 base, with 12 bases left in between. The CDR3 spans 16 residues. Germline CDR1 reads MNHEY; CDR2 reads SVGAGI. This CDR3 reads CASSYSFRRGNTEAFF. The CDR3 nucleotides are TGTGCCAGCAGTTACTCGTTTAGGAGGGGGAACACTGAAGCTTTCTTT.